This TCR beta chain was identified in a study of control samples from healthy donors and cancer patients. Clones were sequenced by immunoSEQ multiplex PCR, and TCRdb holds only the in-frame ones, with some missing. There are some 80,000 clones in the sample; 85% to 95% occur only once, and around 6% lies in the top ten. The sequence was collected from a woman in her fifties or sixties in good health. The sequenced sample was blood.

In nucleotides, the CDR3 is TGTGCCAGCAGCAGCAGGGGAGTTCAGTATGGCTACACCTTC. Translating gives CASSSRGVQYGYTF. The J gene is TRBJ1-2, the V gene TRBV7-2; TRBD1 might be the D (6 bases). Trimming removed 5 bases at V and 5 bases at J, with 15 bases between. CDR1 is SGHTA, CDR2 FQGNSA, per germline. The CDR3 is 14 amino acids.